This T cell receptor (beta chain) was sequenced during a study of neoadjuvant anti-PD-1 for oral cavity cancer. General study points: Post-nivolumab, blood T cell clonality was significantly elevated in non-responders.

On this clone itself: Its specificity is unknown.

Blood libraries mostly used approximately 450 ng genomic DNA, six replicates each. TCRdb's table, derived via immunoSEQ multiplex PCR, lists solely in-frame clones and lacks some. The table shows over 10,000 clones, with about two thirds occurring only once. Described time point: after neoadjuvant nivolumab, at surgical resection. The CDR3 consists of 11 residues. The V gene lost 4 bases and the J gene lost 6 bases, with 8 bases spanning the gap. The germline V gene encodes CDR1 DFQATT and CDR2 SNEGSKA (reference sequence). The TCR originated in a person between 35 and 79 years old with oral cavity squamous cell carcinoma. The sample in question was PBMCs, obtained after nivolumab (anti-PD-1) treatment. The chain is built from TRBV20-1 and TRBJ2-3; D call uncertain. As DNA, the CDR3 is TGCAGTGCTAATCAAGGGGATACGCAGTATTTT. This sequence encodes CSANQGDTQYF.